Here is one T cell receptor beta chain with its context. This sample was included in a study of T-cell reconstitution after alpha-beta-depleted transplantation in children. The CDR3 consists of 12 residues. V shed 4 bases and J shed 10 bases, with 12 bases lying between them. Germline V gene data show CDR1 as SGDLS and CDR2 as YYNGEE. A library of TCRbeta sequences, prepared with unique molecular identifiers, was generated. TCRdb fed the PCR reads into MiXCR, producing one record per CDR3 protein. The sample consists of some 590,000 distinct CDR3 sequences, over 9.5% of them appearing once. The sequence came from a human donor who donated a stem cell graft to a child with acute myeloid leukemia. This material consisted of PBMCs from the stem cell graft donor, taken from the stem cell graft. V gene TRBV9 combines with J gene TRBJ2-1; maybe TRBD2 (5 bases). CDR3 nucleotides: TGTGCCAGCAGCTCAAACCTAGCAGAGCAGTTCTTC. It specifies CASSSNLAEQFF.